The present T cell receptor beta chain was sequenced within a study of identical twins. General study points: With beta out-of-frame sequences, excess sharing by twins was weaker. Zero-insertion results could be subject to partial confounding by invariant MAIT and iNKT cells.

This clonotype was seen only a few times. Its antigen is unknown. The CDR3 extends over 13 amino acids. V lost 0 bases, J lost 3 bases, and 5 bases lay in between. Per the germline V gene, CDR1 is SGHTA and CDR2 is FQGTGA. One entry per CDR3 protein, called by TCRdb with MiXCR from the 5' RACE reads. The sample consists of about 240,000 distinct CDR3 sequences, about 13% of them appearing once. The data also belong to a second study, concerning yellow fever vaccine responses in identical twins.

The source material was memory (CD45RO+) T cells sorted from blood. This chain uses TRBV7-3 with TRBJ2-5; no clear D. This sequence originates from a woman younger than 30 in good health. The CDR3 DNA reads as TGTGCCAGCAGCTTAACCAGCAAAGAGACCCAGTACTTC. This codes for CASSLTSKETQYF.